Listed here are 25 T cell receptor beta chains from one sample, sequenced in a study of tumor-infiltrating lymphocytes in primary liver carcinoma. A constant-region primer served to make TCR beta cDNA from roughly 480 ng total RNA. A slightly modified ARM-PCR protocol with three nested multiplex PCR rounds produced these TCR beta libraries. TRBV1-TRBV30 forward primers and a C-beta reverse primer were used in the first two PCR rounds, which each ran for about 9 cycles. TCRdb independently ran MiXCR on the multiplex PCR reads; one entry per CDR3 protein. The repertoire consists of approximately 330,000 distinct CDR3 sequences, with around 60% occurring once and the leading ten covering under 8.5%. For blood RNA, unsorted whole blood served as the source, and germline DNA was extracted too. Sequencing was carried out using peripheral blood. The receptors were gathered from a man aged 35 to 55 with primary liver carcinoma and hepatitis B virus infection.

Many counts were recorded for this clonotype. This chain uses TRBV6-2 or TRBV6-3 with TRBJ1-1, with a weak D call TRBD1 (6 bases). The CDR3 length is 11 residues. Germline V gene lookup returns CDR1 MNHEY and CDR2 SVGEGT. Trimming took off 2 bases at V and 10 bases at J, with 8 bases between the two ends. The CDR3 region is CASSYGQRAFF. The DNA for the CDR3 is TGTGCCAGCAGTTACGGACAGCGAGCTTTCTTT.

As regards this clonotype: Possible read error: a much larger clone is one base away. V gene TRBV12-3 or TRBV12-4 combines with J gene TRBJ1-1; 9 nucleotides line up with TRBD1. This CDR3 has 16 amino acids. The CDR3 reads CASRRGQGFMNTETFF. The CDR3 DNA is TGTGCCAGCAGGAGAGGACAGGGGTTCATGAACACTGAAACTTTCTTT.

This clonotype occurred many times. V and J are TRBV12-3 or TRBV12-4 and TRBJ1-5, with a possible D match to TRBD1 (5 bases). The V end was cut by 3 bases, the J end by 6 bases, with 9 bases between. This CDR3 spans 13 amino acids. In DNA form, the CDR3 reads TGTGCCAGCAGTTTTGAGGGGTTTCAGCCCCAGCATTTT. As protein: CASSFEGFQPQHF.

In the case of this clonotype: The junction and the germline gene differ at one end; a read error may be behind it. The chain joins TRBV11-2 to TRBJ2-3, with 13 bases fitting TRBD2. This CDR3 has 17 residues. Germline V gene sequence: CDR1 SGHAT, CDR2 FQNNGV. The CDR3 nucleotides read TGTTCCAGCAACTACCAACTAGCGGGAGGGGTACCTGATACGCAGTATTTT. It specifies CSSNYQLAGGVPDTQYF.

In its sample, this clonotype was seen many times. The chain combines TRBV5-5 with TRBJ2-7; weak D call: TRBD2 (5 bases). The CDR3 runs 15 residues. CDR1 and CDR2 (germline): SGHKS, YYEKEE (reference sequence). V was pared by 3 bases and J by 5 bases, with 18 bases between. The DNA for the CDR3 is TGTGCCAGCAGCTGGAGGCCGAGACCGAATGACGAGCAGTACTTC. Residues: CASSWRPRPNDEQYF.

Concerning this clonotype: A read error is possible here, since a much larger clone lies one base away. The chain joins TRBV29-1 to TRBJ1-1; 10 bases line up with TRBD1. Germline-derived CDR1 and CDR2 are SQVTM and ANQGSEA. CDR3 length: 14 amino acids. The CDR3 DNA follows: TGCAGCGGAGTAAAGACAGGGGGCGGCACTGGAGCTTTCTTT. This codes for CSGVKTGGGTGAFF.

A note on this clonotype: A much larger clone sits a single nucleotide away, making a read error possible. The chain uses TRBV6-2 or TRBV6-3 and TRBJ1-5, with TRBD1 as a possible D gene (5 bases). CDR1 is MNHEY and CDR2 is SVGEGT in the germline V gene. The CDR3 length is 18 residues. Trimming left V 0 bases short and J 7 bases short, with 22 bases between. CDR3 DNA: TGTGCCAGCAGTTACTCCTCTCTGGGGTCAGGGTGCCAGCAGCCCCAGCATTTT. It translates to CASSYSSLGSGCQQPQHF.

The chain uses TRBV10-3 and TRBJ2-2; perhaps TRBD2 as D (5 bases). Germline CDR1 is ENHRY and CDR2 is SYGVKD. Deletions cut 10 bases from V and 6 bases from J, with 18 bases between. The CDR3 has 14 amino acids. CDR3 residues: CASLARVGAGELFF. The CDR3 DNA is TGTGCCAGTTTAGCGAGAGTTGGCGCCGGGGAGCTGTTTTTT.

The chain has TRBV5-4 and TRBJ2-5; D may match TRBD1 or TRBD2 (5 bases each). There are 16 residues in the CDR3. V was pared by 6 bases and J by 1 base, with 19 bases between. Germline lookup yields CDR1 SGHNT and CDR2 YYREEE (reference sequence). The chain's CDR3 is CASNFGAGAPQETQYF. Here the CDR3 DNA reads TGTGCCAGCAACTTCGGGGCCGGGGCGCCCCAAGAGACCCAGTACTTC.

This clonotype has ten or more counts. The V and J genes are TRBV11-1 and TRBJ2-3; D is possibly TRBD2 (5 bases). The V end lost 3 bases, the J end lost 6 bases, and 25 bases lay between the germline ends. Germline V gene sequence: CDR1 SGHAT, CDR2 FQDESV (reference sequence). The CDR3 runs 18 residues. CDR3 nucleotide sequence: TGTGCCAGCAGCTTCCCCAAGATGTCCCTTTCAACGGGGGATACGCAGTATTTT. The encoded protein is CASSFPKMSLSTGDTQYF.

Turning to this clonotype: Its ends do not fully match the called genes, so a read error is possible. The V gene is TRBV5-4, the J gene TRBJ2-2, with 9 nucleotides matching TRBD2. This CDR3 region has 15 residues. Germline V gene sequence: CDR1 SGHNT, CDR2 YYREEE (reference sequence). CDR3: CASSISGRGTGEPFF. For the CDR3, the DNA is TGTGCCAGCAGCATTAGCGGGAGAGGCACCGGGGAGCCGTTTTTT.

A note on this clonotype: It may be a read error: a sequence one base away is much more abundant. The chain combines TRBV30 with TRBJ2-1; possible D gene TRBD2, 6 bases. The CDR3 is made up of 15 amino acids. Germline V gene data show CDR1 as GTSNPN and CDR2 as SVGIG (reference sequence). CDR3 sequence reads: CAWSVAGPYYNEQLF. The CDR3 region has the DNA TGTGCCTGGAGTGTGGCGGGACCTTACTACAATGAGCAGCTCTTC.

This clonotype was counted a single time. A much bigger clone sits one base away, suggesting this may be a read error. Written as DNA, the CDR3 is TGTGCCAGCAGTCCTAGGGAACAGGGGTATGGCTACACCTTC. Translation: CASSPREQGYGYTF. The gene calls are TRBV12-3 or TRBV12-4 and TRBJ1-2; the match to TRBD1 covers 7 bases. Trimming took 5 bases from V and 5 from J; bases not matched to a gene: 8. This CDR3 is 14 amino acids long.

CDR3 coding DNA: TGTGCCAGCACTCCGACTCCGGCGGCGCAGTATTTT. This encodes CASTPTPAAQYF. The V call is TRBV12-3 or TRBV12-4, the J call TRBJ2-3; D is ambiguous. With 7 bases removed from V and 10 bases from J, the gap between germline ends came to 15 bases. The length of the CDR3 is 12 residues.

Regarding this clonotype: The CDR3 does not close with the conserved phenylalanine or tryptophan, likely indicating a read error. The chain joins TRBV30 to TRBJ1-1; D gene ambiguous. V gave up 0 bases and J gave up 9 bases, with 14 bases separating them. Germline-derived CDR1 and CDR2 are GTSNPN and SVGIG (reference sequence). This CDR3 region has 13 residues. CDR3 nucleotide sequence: TGTGCCTGGAGTGTACTAGGTGGGGAGAAAGCTTTCGTT. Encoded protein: CAWSVLGGEKAFV.

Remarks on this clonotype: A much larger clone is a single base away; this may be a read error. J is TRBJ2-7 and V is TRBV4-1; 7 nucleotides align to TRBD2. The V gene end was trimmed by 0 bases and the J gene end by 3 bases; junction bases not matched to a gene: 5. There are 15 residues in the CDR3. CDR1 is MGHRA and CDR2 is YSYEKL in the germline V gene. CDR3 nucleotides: TGCGCCAGCAGCCAAGATCTTAGCGGGTTCTACGAGCAGTACTTC. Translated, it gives CASSQDLSGFYEQYF.

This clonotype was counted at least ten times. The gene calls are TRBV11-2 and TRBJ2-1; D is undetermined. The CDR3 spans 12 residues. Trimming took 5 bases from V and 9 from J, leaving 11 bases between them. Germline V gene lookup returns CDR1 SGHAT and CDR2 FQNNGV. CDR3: CASSLTKGEQFF. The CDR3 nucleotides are TGTGCCAGCAGCCTTACGAAAGGTGAGCAGTTCTTC.

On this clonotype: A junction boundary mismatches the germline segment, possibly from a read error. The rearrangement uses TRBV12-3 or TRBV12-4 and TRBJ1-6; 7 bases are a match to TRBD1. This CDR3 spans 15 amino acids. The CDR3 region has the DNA TGTGCCAGCAGTTTAGGAGGGGGCGCAAATTCACCACTCCACTTT. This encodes CASSLGGGANSPLHF.

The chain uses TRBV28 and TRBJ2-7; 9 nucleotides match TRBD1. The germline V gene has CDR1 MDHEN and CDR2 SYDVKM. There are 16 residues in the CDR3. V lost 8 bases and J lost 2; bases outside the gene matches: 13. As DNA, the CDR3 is TGTGCCAGCCTACCGGACGGGACAGGGAAAACCTACGAGCAGTACTTC. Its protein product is CASLPDGTGKTYEQYF.

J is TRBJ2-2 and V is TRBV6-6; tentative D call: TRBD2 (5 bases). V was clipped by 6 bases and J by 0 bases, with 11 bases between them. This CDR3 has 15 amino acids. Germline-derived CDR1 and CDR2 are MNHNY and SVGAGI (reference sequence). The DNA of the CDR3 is TGTGCCAGCAGGGATAGCGTGACGAACACCGGGGAGCTGTTTTTT. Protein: CASRDSVTNTGELFF.

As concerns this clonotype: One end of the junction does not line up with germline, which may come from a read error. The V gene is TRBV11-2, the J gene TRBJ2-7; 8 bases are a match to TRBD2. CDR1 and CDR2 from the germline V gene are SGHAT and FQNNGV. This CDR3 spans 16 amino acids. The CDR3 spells CVSSLAGPAGSYEQYF. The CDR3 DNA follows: TGTGTCAGCAGCTTAGCGGGACCAGCGGGTTCCTACGAGCAGTACTTC. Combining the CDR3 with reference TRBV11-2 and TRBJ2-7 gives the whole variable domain EAGVAQSPRYKIIEKRQSVAFWCNPISGHATLYWYQQILGQGPKLLIQFQNNGVVDDSQLPKDRFSAERLKGVDSTLKIQPAKLEDSAVYLCVSSLAGPAGSYEQYFGPGTRLTVT.

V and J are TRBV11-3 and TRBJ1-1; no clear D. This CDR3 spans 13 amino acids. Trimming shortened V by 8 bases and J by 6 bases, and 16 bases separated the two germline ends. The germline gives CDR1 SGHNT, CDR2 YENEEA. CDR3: CASCRLTGSEAFF. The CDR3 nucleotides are TGTGCCAGCTGCCGATTGACGGGCTCTGAAGCTTTCTTT.

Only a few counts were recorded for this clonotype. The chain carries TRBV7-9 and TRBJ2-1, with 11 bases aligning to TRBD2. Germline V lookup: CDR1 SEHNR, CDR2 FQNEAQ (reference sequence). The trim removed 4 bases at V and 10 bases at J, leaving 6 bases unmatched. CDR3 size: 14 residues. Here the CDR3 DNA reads TGTGCCAGCAGCTCTGGGACTAGCGGAGTCGAGCAGTTCTTC. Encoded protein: CASSSGTSGVEQFF. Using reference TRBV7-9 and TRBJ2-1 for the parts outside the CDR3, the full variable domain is DTGVSQNPRHKITKRGQNVTFRCDPISEHNRLYWYRQTLGQGPEFLTYFQNEAQLEKSRLLSDRFSAERPKGSFSTLEIQRTEQGDSAMYLCASSSGTSGVEQFFGPGTRLTVL.

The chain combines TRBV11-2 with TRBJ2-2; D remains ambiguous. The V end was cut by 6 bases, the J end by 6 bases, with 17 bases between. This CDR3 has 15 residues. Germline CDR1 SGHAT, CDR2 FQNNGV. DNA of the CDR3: TGTGCCAGCAGTTTCTGGCGGAAGATTGCCGGGGAGCTGTTTTTT. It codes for CASSFWRKIAGELFF.

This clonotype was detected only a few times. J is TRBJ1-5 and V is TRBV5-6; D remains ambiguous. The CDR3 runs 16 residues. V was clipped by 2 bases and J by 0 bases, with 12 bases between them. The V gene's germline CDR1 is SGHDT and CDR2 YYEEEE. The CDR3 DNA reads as TGTGCCAGCAGCTTTATTGGTGAGAATAGCAATCAGCCCCAGCATTTT. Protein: CASSFIGENSNQPQHF. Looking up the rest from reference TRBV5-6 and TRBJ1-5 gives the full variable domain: DAGVTQSPTHLIKTRGQQVTLRCSPKSGHDTVSWYQQALGQGPQFIFQYYEEEERQRGNFPDRFSGHQFPNYSSELNVNALLLGDSALYLCASSFIGENSNQPQHFGDGTRLSIL.